In this sample, the clone carrying this TCR beta chain turned up many times. As yet, its antigen is unknown. CDR1 is LNHNV, CDR2 YYDKDF, per germline (reference sequence). V shed 0 bases and J 5 bases; nucleotides not matched to a gene: 5. The CDR3 loop spans 15 amino acids. TCR beta CDR3 region amplification was performed from RNA transcripts. First-round RT-PCR with HTBI primers amplified the TCR CDR3 region. TCRdb reprocessed the multiplex PCR reads with MiXCR, giving one entry per CDR3 protein. The data hold about 290,000 distinct CDR3 sequences, with about 17% observed a single time. Ophthalmopathy cases scored 3 or more on the Clinical Activity Score and 4 or more on NOSPECS grade, with duration below 3 months. Uncontrolled infection, other autoimmune disease, pregnancy or lactation led to exclusion. The sample belongs to a study of T cells in Graves' hyperthyroidism and ophthalmopathy. Study results and limitations: The model identified upcoming ophthalmopathy a median roughly 6.5 months ahead of onset. Blood also held most thyroid clonotypes expanded beyond 0.001.

The clonotype comes from a woman aged 55-69 years with Graves' ophthalmopathy. V usage is TRBV15 and J usage is TRBJ2-7; TRBD1 matches at 9 bases. The sequenced sample consisted of blood. The CDR3 sequence is CATSRDGTGNDEQYF. The CDR3 DNA is TGTGCCACCAGCAGAGATGGGACAGGGAACGACGAGCAGTACTTC.